This T cell receptor (beta chain) was obtained from a study of OX40 agonist ivuxolimab in advanced cancers. Study background: Dose-escalation patients were diagnosed with hepatocellular carcinoma, melanoma, renal cell cancer or head and neck cancer. Study results and limitations: Certain nonresponders additionally had low normalized T-cell clonal expansion. In the expanded peripheral T cells, antigen specificity was never determined.

The repertoire was sequenced with immunoSEQ multiplex PCR; TCRdb's copy has only in-frame clones and lacks some. The table lists tens of thousands of clones, under 90% of them singletons. With autoimmune disease history or systemic immunosuppression, patients were excluded. Germline loops: CDR1 MDHEN, CDR2 SYDVKM. Trimming removed 2 bases from V and 6 bases from J, with 14 bases in between. This CDR3 spans 15 amino acids. On this clone itself: Antigen unknown.

Sample: CD4+ or CD8+ T cells sorted from blood, taken in a trial of the OX40 agonist ivuxolimab. The sequence was collected from an adult with an advanced solid tumor such as melanoma, head and neck, liver or kidney cancer. This chain connects TRBV28 to TRBJ2-1, with D perhaps matching TRBD1 or TRBD2 (5 bases each). The CDR3 DNA follows: TGTGCCAGCAGTTTAGGCGTCCTTGGGGGCAATGAGCAGTTCTTC. Amino acids: CASSLGVLGGNEQFF.